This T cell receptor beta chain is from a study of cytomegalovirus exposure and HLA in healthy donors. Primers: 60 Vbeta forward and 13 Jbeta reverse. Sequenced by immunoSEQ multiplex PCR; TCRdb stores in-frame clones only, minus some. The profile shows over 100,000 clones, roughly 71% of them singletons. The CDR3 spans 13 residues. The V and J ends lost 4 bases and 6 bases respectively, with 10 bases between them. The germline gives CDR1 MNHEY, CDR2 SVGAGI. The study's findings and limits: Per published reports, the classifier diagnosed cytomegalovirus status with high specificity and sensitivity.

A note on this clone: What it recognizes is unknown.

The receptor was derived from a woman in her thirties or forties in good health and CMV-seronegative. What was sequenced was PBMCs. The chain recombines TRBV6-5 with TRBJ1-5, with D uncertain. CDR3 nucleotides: TGTGCCAGCAGTTCAACGAGAACTCAGCCCCAGCATTTT. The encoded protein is CASSSTRTQPQHF.